A single sample is the source of the 14 T cell receptor beta chains below, sequenced in a study of beta chain features in type 1 diabetes. No antigen has been assigned to these receptors. Expressed TCRB transcripts were sequenced because the isolated RNA had all been reverse transcribed beforehand. This table comes from immunoSEQ multiplex PCR, and its TCRdb copy is limited to in-frame clones, with some not included. The sample has hundreds of thousands of clones, more than 13% seen once. Study conclusions and caveats: Shorter TCRB CDR3s, moderately but significantly so, marked every one of the four CD4+ subsets in Type 1 diabetes patients.

What was sequenced was naive CD4+ T cells from blood. The receptors come from a man aged 25 to 40 with type 1 diabetes.

The chain has TRBV28 and TRBJ1-2; D not resolved. Trimming left V 4 bases short and J 4 bases short, with 10 bases between. Per the germline V gene, CDR1 is MDHEN and CDR2 is SYDVKM. This CDR3 is built from 13 residues. The CDR3 nucleotides read TGTGCCAGCAGTTCAGTGGTCGTCTATGGCTACACCTTC. Its protein is CASSSVVVYGYTF.

V usage is TRBV7-2 and J usage is TRBJ2-1; no clear D gene. Per the germline V gene, CDR1 is SGHTA and CDR2 is FQGNSA. The V and J ends lost 2 bases and 8 bases respectively, with 7 bases between them. The CDR3 sequence is 12 residues long. The CDR3 reads CASSLFGDEQFF. CDR3 coding DNA: TGTGCCAGCAGCTTATTTGGAGATGAGCAGTTCTTC.

The chain recombines TRBV28 with TRBJ2-2, with 10 bases lining up with TRBD1. The CDR3 is made up of 16 amino acids. The germline gives CDR1 MDHEN, CDR2 SYDVKM. The V gene end was trimmed by 3 bases and the J gene end by 2 bases; junction bases not matched to a gene: 3. CDR3 coding DNA: TGTGCCAGCAGTTTCTGGGACAGGGGTAACACCGGGGAGCTGTTTTTT. Its translation is CASSFWDRGNTGELFF.

This clone was counted only a few times. This chain connects TRBV6-5 to TRBJ2-3, with D perhaps matching TRBD1 (5 bases). The CDR3 sequence is 13 residues long. Trimming removed 5 bases at V and 2 bases at J, with 8 bases between. In germline, CDR1 is MNHEY, CDR2 SVGAGI. The CDR3, as DNA: TGTGCCAGCAGTAGGACACCCACAGATACGCAGTATTTT. Residues: CASSRTPTDTQYF.

The sample holds a few counts of this clone. The CDR3 DNA reads as TGTGCCAGCAGTTTACCTAGCGGATTCTACGAGCAGTACTTC. This codes for CASSLPSGFYEQYF. The chain combines TRBV28 with TRBJ2-7; 7 positions match TRBD2. CDR3 length equals 14 residues. Germline-derived CDR1 and CDR2 are MDHEN and SYDVKM. The junction had 4 bases not matched to a gene; V was cut back by 2 bases and J by 3 bases.

The genes are TRBV18 and TRBJ1-1; weak D call: TRBD1 (6 bases). CDR1 and CDR2 from the germline V gene are KGHSH and LQKENI. The germline V and J ends were trimmed by 3 bases and 4 bases, with 9 bases remaining between them. This CDR3 region has 13 residues. The CDR3 coding sequence is TGTGCCAGCTCACCCGGGACATCCACTGAAGCTTTCTTT. It encodes CASSPGTSTEAFF.

The V call is TRBV5-4, the J call TRBJ1-5, with D possibly being TRBD1 (5 bases). Trimming removed 0 bases at V and 4 bases at J, with 17 bases between. CDR1 and CDR2 from the germline V gene are SGHNT and YYREEE (reference sequence). The CDR3 covers 17 residues. CDR3 loop: CASSLGGGREGNQPQHF. CDR3 coding DNA: TGTGCCAGCAGCTTGGGCGGGGGACGAGAAGGGAATCAGCCCCAGCATTTT.

This clone has just a few counts. The sample contains more than one DNA sequence encoding this CDR3. The chain uses TRBV7-3 and TRBJ2-1; 7 bases line up with TRBD2. J gave up 4 bases and V 0 bases, and 3 bases lay outside the gene matches. Germline V gives CDR1 SGHTA, CDR2 FQGTGA. The CDR3 loop spans 15 amino acids. The CDR3 loop is CASSLTSGFYNEQFF. CDR3 in DNA: TGTGCCAGCAGCTTAACTAGCGGGTTTTACAATGAGCAGTTCTTC.

This chain connects TRBV11-2 to TRBJ2-1; TRBD2 might be the D (6 bases). Trimming took 1 base from V and 6 from J, leaving 10 bases between them. Germline loops: CDR1 SGHAT, CDR2 FQNNGV. The CDR3 contains 14 residues. CDR3: CASSLALLANEQFF. The CDR3 DNA sequence: TGTGCCAGCAGCTTAGCGTTACTAGCCAATGAGCAGTTCTTC. The variable domain in full, with the rest retrieved from reference TRBV11-2 and TRBJ2-1, is EAGVAQSPRYKIIEKRQSVAFWCNPISGHATLYWYQQILGQGPKLLIQFQNNGVVDDSQLPKDRFSAERLKGVDSTLKIQPAKLEDSAVYLCASSLALLANEQFFGPGTRLTVL.

The chain carries TRBV28 and TRBJ2-6; D gene ambiguous. The CDR3 has 14 residues. Trimming left V 3 bases short and J 0 bases short, with 3 bases between. Germline CDR1 MDHEN, CDR2 SYDVKM. The CDR3 here is CASSLSSGANVLTF. CDR3 in DNA: TGTGCCAGCAGTTTGAGCTCTGGGGCCAACGTCCTGACTTTC.

For this clone: Sequence at one end of the junction differs from germline and may be a read error. The chain recombines TRBV5-4 with TRBJ1-2, with a weak D call TRBD1 (5 bases). The V gene's germline CDR1 is SGHNT and CDR2 YYREEE (reference sequence). The length of the CDR3 is 11 residues. The CDR3 loop reads CASSLEGLQHF. The CDR3 DNA reads as TGTGCCAGCAGCTTGGAGGGACTCCAACACTTC.

The chain links TRBV28 to TRBJ2-7; TRBD2 agrees at 7 bases. The length of the CDR3 is 17 residues. V shed 3 bases and J 3 bases; nucleotides not matched to a gene: 14. Germline V gene data show CDR1 as MDHEN and CDR2 as SYDVKM. The CDR3: CASSFGREAGLNYEQYF. In nucleotides, the CDR3 is TGTGCCAGCAGTTTTGGTCGGGAAGCGGGATTGAACTACGAGCAGTACTTC.

The chain's CDR3 is CASSLNQYNEQFF. In DNA, the CDR3 is TGCGCCAGCAGCTTGAACCAGTACAATGAGCAGTTCTTC. This sequence joins TRBV5-1 and TRBJ2-1; D is uncertain. CDR3 length equals 13 residues. CDR1 SGHRS and CDR2 YFSETQ come from the germline V gene. V lost 1 base and J 4 bases, leaving 6 bases between the germline ends.

The V gene is TRBV2, the J gene TRBJ1-1, with a weak D call TRBD1 (6 bases). Germline V gene lookup returns CDR1 SNHLY and CDR2 FYNNEI. CDR3 size: 12 residues. V lost 11 bases, J lost 5 bases, and 15 bases lay in between. The CDR3 reads CARVGGGTEAFF. The DNA for the CDR3 is TGTGCCCGCGTAGGGGGTGGAACTGAAGCTTTCTTT.